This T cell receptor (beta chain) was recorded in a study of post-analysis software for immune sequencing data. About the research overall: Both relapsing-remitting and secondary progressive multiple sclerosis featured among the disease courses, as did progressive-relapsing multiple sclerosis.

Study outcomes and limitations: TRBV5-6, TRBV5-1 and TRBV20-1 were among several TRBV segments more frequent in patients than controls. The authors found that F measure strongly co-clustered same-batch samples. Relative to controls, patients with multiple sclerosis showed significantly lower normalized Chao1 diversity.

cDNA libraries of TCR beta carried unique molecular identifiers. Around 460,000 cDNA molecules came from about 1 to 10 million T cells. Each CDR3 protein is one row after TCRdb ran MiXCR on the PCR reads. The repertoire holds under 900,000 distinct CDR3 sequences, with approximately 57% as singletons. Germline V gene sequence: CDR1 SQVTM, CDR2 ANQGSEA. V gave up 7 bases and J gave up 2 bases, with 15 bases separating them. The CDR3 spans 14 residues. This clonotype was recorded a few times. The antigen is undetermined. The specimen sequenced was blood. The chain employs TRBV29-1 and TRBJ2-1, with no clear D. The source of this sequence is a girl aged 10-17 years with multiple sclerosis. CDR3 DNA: TGCAGCGGCTATAGGCCCCAAGCCTACAATGAGCAGTTCTTC. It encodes CSGYRPQAYNEQFF.